This entry features one T cell receptor beta chain sequence. This sample is part of a study of blood T cell repertoires in COVID-19. Overall study context: Sites in the United States, Italy and Spain provided acute and convalescent COVID-19 samples. In each case, the material was cDNA or gDNA derived from T cells, B-cell-depleted T cells, or PBMCs.

Authors' methods: Estimates of nucleated cell counts were drawn from the amplification of reference gene primers. Some clones are missing from TCRdb's copy, which holds only in-frame ones; the method was immunoSEQ multiplex PCR. V, J and clone size reflect that table, while D and trimming were determined from the DNA. The sample contains some 76,000 clones, approximately 90% of which appear only once. The source material was peripheral blood. This clonotype originated in a human donor in a cohort sampled during active COVID-19.

The CDR3 DNA reads TGTGCCAGCAGCTCTACCCCCACTAGCGGGGTCGCCTACGAGCAGTACTTC. Residues: CASSSTPTSGVAYEQYF. The rearrangement links TRBV7-2 to TRBJ2-7; 10 bases are a match to TRBD2. Germline trimming cut 4 bases from V and 2 bases from J; bases unmatched to any gene: 11. This CDR3 contains 17 residues. The germline V gene has CDR1 SGHTA and CDR2 FQGNSA.